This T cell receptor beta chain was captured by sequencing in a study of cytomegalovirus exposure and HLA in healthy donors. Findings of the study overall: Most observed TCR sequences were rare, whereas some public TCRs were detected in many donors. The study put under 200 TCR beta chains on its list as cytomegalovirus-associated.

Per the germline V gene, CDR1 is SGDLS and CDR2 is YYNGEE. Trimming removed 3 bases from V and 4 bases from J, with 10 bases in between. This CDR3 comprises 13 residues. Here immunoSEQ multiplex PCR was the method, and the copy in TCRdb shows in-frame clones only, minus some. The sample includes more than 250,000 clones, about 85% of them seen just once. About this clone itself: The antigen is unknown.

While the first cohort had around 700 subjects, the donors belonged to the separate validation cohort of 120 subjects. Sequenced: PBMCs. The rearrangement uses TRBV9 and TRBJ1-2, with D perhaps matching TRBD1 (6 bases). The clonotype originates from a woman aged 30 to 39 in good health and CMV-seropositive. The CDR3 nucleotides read TGTGCCAGCAGCGCCGACAGGTTCTATGGCTACACCTTC. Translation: CASSADRFYGYTF.